This passage covers 28 T cell receptor beta chains from one sample sequenced in a study of shared clonotypes between healthy human individuals. Method: immunoSEQ multiplex PCR; TCRdb's copy keeps in-frame clones and lacks some. Among over a million clones listed, 96% were seen once. The sequencing sample was made of naive CD4+ T cells sorted from blood. The subset denotes: CD45RA+ positively selected. Receptors originate from a man younger than 45 in good health.

V is TRBV19 and J is TRBJ2-7, with 10 bases fitting TRBD2. This CDR3 has 14 amino acids. The junction had 7 bases not matched to a gene; V was cut back by 6 bases and J by 5 bases. Germline CDR1 and CDR2: LNHDA and SQIVND (reference sequence). CDR3 amino acids: CASRTSGTFDEQYF. DNA for the CDR3: TGTGCCAGTAGAACTAGCGGGACATTCGACGAGCAGTACTTC.

The chain recombines TRBV7-8 with TRBJ1-5, with D uncertain. V gave up 0 bases and J gave up 5 bases, with 8 bases separating them. CDR3 length equals 14 residues. Germline lookup yields CDR1 SGHVS and CDR2 FQNEAQ. The CDR3 sequence is CASSLALVDQPQHF. The DNA of the CDR3 is TGTGCCAGCAGCTTAGCCCTCGTGGATCAGCCCCAGCATTTT. Based on the CDR3 plus reference TRBV7-8 and TRBJ1-5, the full variable domain is GAGVSQSPRYKVAKRGQDVALRCDPISGHVSLFWYQQALGQGPEFLTYFQNEAQLDKSGLPSDRFFAERPEGSVSTLKIQRTQQEDSAVYLCASSLALVDQPQHFGDGTRLSIL.

The gene calls are TRBV2 and TRBJ2-4, with D unclear. The germline V gene encodes CDR1 SNHLY and CDR2 FYNNEI. The ends were cut back, 5 bases at V and 5 bases at J, with 4 bases in the middle. The CDR3 sequence is 11 residues long. The DNA of the CDR3 is TGTGCCAGCAGTCCAGAAAACATTCAGTACTTC. Translating gives CASSPENIQYF. Complete variable domain (other parts from reference TRBV2 and TRBJ2-4): EPEVTQTPSHQVTQMGQEVILRCVPISNHLYFYWYRQILGQKVEFLVSFYNNEISEKSEIFDDQFSVERPDGSNFTLKIRSTKLEDSAMYFCASSPENIQYFGAGTRLSVL.

The chain couples TRBV6-5 to TRBJ2-1, with 7 bases that match TRBD2. Germline assignment: CDR1 MNHEY and CDR2 SVGAGI. This CDR3 comprises 15 residues. The V gene end was trimmed by 6 bases and the J gene end by 0 bases; junction bases not matched to a gene: 5. CDR3 protein: CASREGGSSYNEQFF. The CDR3 DNA reads TGTGCCAGCAGAGAGGGCGGGAGCTCCTACAATGAGCAGTTCTTC.

The chain couples TRBV10-3 to TRBJ1-2; D gene unclear. This CDR3 contains 12 residues. V was trimmed by 0 bases and J by 6 bases, leaving 5 bases between them. Germline loops: CDR1 ENHRY, CDR2 SYGVKD. The CDR3, as DNA: TGTGCCATCAGTGAGTCCGGCGATGGCTACACCTTC. The encoded protein is CAISESGDGYTF.

This sequence joins TRBV9 and TRBJ2-2; a weak D match, TRBD2 (5 bases). Per the germline V gene, CDR1 is SGDLS and CDR2 is YYNGEE. The CDR3 is made up of 13 amino acids. The V and J ends lost 1 base and 6 bases respectively, with 7 bases between them. The CDR3 protein is CASSVSRAGELFF. As DNA, the CDR3 is TGTGCCAGCAGCGTATCGAGGGCCGGGGAGCTGTTTTTT.

V usage is TRBV27 and J usage is TRBJ2-7; tentatively, D is TRBD1 (6 bases). Germline CDR1 and CDR2: MNHEY and SMNVEV (reference sequence). The V gene lost 4 bases and the J gene lost 5 bases, with 18 bases spanning the gap. The CDR3 has 15 amino acids. The DNA for the CDR3 is TGTGCCAGCAGTTCTTCCCCAAGGGGGAACCACGAGCAGTACTTC. Its translation: CASSSSPRGNHEQYF.

V is TRBV19 and J is TRBJ2-1; no definite D call. Trimming removed 6 bases from V and 0 bases from J, with 6 bases in between. Germline CDR1 is LNHDA and CDR2 is SQIVND (reference sequence). The CDR3 sequence is 13 residues long. As DNA, the CDR3 is TGTGCCAGTAGACCAAACTCCTACAATGAGCAGTTCTTC. Its protein is CASRPNSYNEQFF.

This sequence joins TRBV28 and TRBJ2-2, with a possible D match to TRBD2 (6 bases). Trimming cost V 2 bases and J 6 bases, with 10 bases left between them. In germline, CDR1 is MDHEN, CDR2 SYDVKM. The CDR3 contains 14 residues. This CDR3 reads CASSLVREPGELFF. In DNA, the CDR3 is TGTGCCAGCAGTTTAGTTCGGGAGCCCGGGGAGCTGTTTTTT.

This chain links TRBV5-4 with TRBJ2-7, with 8 nucleotides matching TRBD2. The V segment lost 4 bases and the J segment 3 bases; nucleotides outside the gene matches: 9. The germline CDR1 and CDR2 sequences are SGHNT and YYREEE (reference sequence). The CDR3 spans 15 residues. Here the CDR3 reads CASSLWTSRNYEQYF. The CDR3 coding sequence is TGTGCCAGCAGCCTCTGGACTAGCAGAAACTACGAGCAGTACTTC.

As DNA, the CDR3 is TGCGCCAGCAGCTTCGGACTGGTAAACACCGGGGAGCTGTTTTTT. This gives the protein CASSFGLVNTGELFF. V is TRBV5-1 and J is TRBJ2-2, with D maybe TRBD2 (5 bases). Germline V CDR1 and CDR2: SGHRS, YFSETQ. CDR3 length equals 15 residues. Trimming pared 2 bases from V and 2 bases from J, leaving 10 bases between.

This clone was seen once. The gene calls are TRBV28 and TRBJ1-1; TRBD1 agrees at 9 bases. The CDR3 loop spans 14 amino acids. Germline CDR1 is MDHEN and CDR2 is SYDVKM. V shed 5 bases, J shed 5 bases, and the junction held 6 bases outside the gene matches. CDR3 residues: CASSPPTGGTEAFF. DNA for the CDR3: TGTGCCAGCAGTCCTCCGACAGGGGGGACTGAAGCTTTCTTT.

As for this clone: This same CDR3 is encoded by further DNA sequences in the sample. The genes are TRBV7-2 and TRBJ2-7, with unresolved D. Germline V gives CDR1 SGHTA, CDR2 FQGNSA. V was shortened by 2 bases and J by 3 bases, with 8 bases between the two germline ends. This CDR3 has 13 amino acids. CDR3: CASSLSGYYEQYF. CDR3 DNA: TGTGCCAGCAGCTTATCTGGATACTACGAGCAGTACTTC.

The V call is TRBV7-8, the J call TRBJ1-2; 9 bases line up with TRBD1. Unmatched junction bases numbered 10, after V lost 8 bases and J lost 0 bases. CDR1 is SGHVS, CDR2 FQNEAQ, per germline. CDR3 size: 16 residues. The CDR3 here is CASGRDRDRTNYGYTF. The CDR3 DNA reads as TGTGCCAGCGGACGGGACAGGGATCGAACTAACTATGGCTACACCTTC.

This clone was observed once. V gene TRBV9 combines with J gene TRBJ2-2; tentative D call: TRBD2 (6 bases). Per germline, CDR1 SGDLS and CDR2 YYNGEE. The CDR3 is 15 residues long. V was shortened by 0 bases and J by 4 bases, with 10 bases between the two germline ends. CDR3 nucleotides: TGTGCCAGCAGCGTAGGAGGACTATTCACCGGGGAGCTGTTTTTT. Protein sequence: CASSVGGLFTGELFF. The whole variable domain, filled in from reference TRBV9 and TRBJ2-2, reads DSGVTQTPKHLITATGQRVTLRCSPRSGDLSVYWYQQSLDQGLQFLIQYYNGEERAKGNILERFSAQQFPDLHSELNLSSLELGDSALYFCASSVGGLFTGELFFGEGSRLTVL.

The chain links TRBV28 to TRBJ1-2, with 10 bases lining up with TRBD1. Germline V CDR1 and CDR2: MDHEN, SYDVKM. Trimming at V came to 5 bases and at J to 8 bases, leaving 17 bases not matched to a gene. The CDR3 is 17 residues long. The CDR3 spells CASSRPKTGGGFLGYTF. In nucleotides, the CDR3 is TGTGCCAGCAGTCGACCCAAGACAGGGGGCGGCTTCCTCGGCTACACCTTC.

Here the CDR3 DNA reads TGTGCCAGCAGTGTGAAGGGGAGAGCCTACGAGCAGTACTTC. Protein: CASSVKGRAYEQYF. The chain joins TRBV25-1 to TRBJ2-7, with D perhaps TRBD1 or TRBD2 (5 bases each). The CDR3 loop spans 14 amino acids. Trimming stripped 4 bases from V and 2 bases from J, with 12 bases between. CDR1 MGHDK and CDR2 SYGVNS come from the germline V gene.

This chain connects TRBV29-1 to TRBJ2-2; 13 bases agree with TRBD2. This CDR3 has 15 amino acids. The ends lost 6 bases at V and 5 bases at J; junction bases unmatched: 6. CDR1 and CDR2 from the germline V gene are SQVTM and ANQGSEA. The CDR3 nucleotides are TGCAGCGTGCGGACTAGCGGGAGCAGTACCGGGGAGCTGTTTTTT. It translates to CSVRTSGSSTGELFF.

CDR3 DNA: TGTGCCACCAGCAGAAGGCGTGAGGCGGAGACCCAGTACTTC. Protein product: CATSRRREAETQYF. The chain links TRBV15 to TRBJ2-5; D is unresolved. Germline assignment: CDR1 LNHNV and CDR2 YYDKDF (reference sequence). The CDR3 length is 14 residues. V shed 2 bases and J shed 5 bases, with 12 bases lying between them.

V and J are TRBV6-1 and TRBJ1-5; 7 positions agree with TRBD1. CDR3 length: 15 residues. CDR1 MNHNS and CDR2 SASEGT come from the germline V gene. J gave up 2 bases and V 6 bases, and 7 bases lay outside the gene matches. In DNA form, the CDR3 reads TGTGCCAGCAGGGAGAGGGGGACAGGCAATCAGCCCCAGCATTTT. Its translation: CASRERGTGNQPQHF.

About this clone itself: Other DNA variants within this sample encode the same CDR3. This chain connects TRBV28 to TRBJ2-5, with 8 bases aligning to TRBD2. The trim removed 6 bases at V and 9 bases at J, leaving 3 bases unmatched. The CDR3 loop spans 11 amino acids. Germline CDR1 reads MDHEN; CDR2 reads SYDVKM. DNA for the CDR3: TGTGCCAGCAGCCCGCGGGGGGCCCAGTACTTC. Translation: CASSPRGAQYF. Combining the CDR3 with reference TRBV28 and TRBJ2-5 gives the whole variable domain DVKVTQSSRYLVKRTGEKVFLECVQDMDHENMFWYRQDPGLGLRLIYFSYDVKMKEKGDIPEGYSVSREKKERFSLILESASTNQTSMYLCASSPRGAQYFGPGTRLLVL.

This sequence joins TRBV25-1 and TRBJ2-7; possible D gene TRBD1, 6 bases. Looked up from germline, CDR1 is MGHDK and CDR2 is SYGVNS. Trimming pared 0 bases from V and 3 bases from J, leaving 15 bases between. The CDR3 is 16 amino acids. CDR3 nucleotides: TGTGCCAGCAGTGAATATGGAACAGGGATCGGCTACGAGCAGTACTTC. This encodes CASSEYGTGIGYEQYF.

The V and J genes are TRBV29-1 and TRBJ2-7; D is undetermined. Germline-derived CDR1 and CDR2 are SQVTM and ANQGSEA. V lost 2 bases to trimming and J lost 3 bases, with 5 bases between them. The CDR3 contains 11 residues. CDR3 region: CSVEKNYEQYF. DNA of the CDR3: TGCAGCGTTGAAAAGAACTACGAGCAGTACTTC.

The chain uses TRBV4-3 and TRBJ2-3; D is undetermined. The CDR3 length is 13 residues. V was shortened by 0 bases and J by 7 bases, with 8 bases between the two germline ends. Germline V lookup: CDR1 LGHNA, CDR2 YSLEER. CDR3 nucleotide sequence: TGCGCCAGCAGCCAAGACGGGTCAAATACGCAGTATTTT. This encodes CASSQDGSNTQYF.

The rearrangement joins TRBV7-2 to TRBJ2-1; D not certain. The CDR3 sequence is 14 residues long. V gave up 2 bases and J gave up 10 bases, with 15 bases separating them. Germline values: CDR1 SGHTA, CDR2 FQGNSA. The CDR3 loop reads CASSLTLDSTEQFF. Here the CDR3 DNA reads TGTGCCAGCAGCTTAACCTTGGATTCTACCGAGCAGTTCTTC. Full variable domain (missing parts from reference TRBV7-2 and TRBJ2-1): GAGVSQSPSNKVTEKGKDVELRCDPISGHTALYWYRQSLGQGLEFLIYFQGNSAPDKSGLPSDRFSAERTGGSVSTLTIQRTQQEDSAVYLCASSLTLDSTEQFFGPGTRLTVL.

This clone has just one count. The chain carries TRBV5-4 and TRBJ2-2, with TRBD2 matching over 7 bases. V gave up 3 bases and J gave up 1 base; unmatched junction bases: 3. In germline, CDR1 is SGHNT, CDR2 YYREEE (reference sequence). This CDR3 region has 15 residues. The CDR3 protein is CASSSTGGNTGELFF. The CDR3 nucleotides are TGTGCCAGCAGCTCTACGGGAGGGAACACCGGGGAGCTGTTTTTT. The whole variable domain, remainder taken from reference TRBV5-4 and TRBJ2-2, is ETGVTQSPTHLIKTRGQQVTLRCSSQSGHNTVSWYQQALGQGPQFIFQYYREEENGRGNFPPRFSGLQFPNYSSELNVNALELDDSALYLCASSSTGGNTGELFFGEGSRLTVL.

V gene TRBV18 combines with J gene TRBJ2-3; 7 bases match TRBD1. Per germline, CDR1 KGHSH and CDR2 LQKENI. CDR3 length: 18 amino acids. The junction had 13 bases not matched to a gene; V was cut back by 1 base and J by 3 bases. The chain's CDR3 is CASSPLVGGVTRTDTQYF. In DNA form, the CDR3 reads TGTGCCAGCTCACCACTGGTAGGGGGCGTGACAAGAACAGATACGCAGTATTTT.

The gene calls are TRBV10-3 and TRBJ2-7; weak D call: TRBD2 (6 bases). The CDR3 loop spans 16 amino acids. Per the germline V gene, CDR1 is ENHRY and CDR2 is SYGVKD. The V end was cut by 0 bases, the J end by 2 bases, with 14 bases between. The CDR3 reads CAISESSGTSTYEQYF. CDR3 sequence (DNA): TGTGCCATCAGTGAGTCCTCGGGGACTTCTACCTACGAGCAGTACTTC.